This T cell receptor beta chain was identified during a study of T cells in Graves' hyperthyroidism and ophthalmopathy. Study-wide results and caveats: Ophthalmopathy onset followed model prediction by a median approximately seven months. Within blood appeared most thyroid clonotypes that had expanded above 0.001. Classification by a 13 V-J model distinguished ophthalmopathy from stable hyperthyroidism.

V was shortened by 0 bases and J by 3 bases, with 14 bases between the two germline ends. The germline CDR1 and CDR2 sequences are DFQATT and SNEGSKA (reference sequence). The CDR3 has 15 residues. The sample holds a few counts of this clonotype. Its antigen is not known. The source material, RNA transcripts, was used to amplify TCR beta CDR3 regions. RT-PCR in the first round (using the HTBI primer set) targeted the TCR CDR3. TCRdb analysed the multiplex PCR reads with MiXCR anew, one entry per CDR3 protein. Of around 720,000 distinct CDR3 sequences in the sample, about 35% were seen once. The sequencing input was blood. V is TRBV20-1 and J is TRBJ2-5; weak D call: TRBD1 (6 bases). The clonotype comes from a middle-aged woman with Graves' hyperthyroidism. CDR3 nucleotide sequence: TGCAGTGCTAGAGATTTGGACAGAGGGGAAGAGACCCAGTACTTC. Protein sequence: CSARDLDRGEETQYF.